This T cell receptor beta chain was profiled in a study of OX40 agonist ivuxolimab in advanced cancers. The CDR3 is 16 residues long. The germline gives CDR1 SGHKS, CDR2 YYEKEE (reference sequence). Between the trimmed V and J ends, which lost 4 bases and 3 bases, there was a span of 14 bases. This table comes from immunoSEQ multiplex PCR, and its TCRdb copy is limited to in-frame clones, with some not included. Of more than 55,000 clones listed, approximately 80% are singletons. This clone was seen only a few times. This material consisted of CD4+ or CD8+ T cells sorted from blood, taken in a trial of the OX40 agonist ivuxolimab. This chain links TRBV5-5 with TRBJ2-6; weak D call: TRBD2 (5 bases). The source of this sequence is an adult with an advanced solid tumor such as melanoma, head and neck, liver or kidney cancer. The CDR3 nucleotides read TGTGCCAGCAGCCTACGATCGGACTTTGGGGCCAACGTCCTGACTTTC. Translating gives CASSLRSDFGANVLTF.